Following are 28 T cell receptor beta chains from one sample sequenced in a study of T cells in women clearing cervical HPV infection. The data were produced by immunoSEQ multiplex PCR, yet TCRdb's version contains in-frame clones alone and is incomplete. This table lists under 45,000 clones. Sequencing was carried out using blood buffy coat. These receptors originate from a woman between 18 and 70 years old with a cervical HPV16 infection that either progressed to CIN3+ or cleared (not recorded which).

As concerns this clone: The read falls 3 residues short of the CDR3 end, and the missing part is taken from the germline J gene. The chain combines TRBV18 with TRBJ2-7; D is uncertain. The CDR3 runs to 12 residues. V gave up 3 bases and J gave up 0 bases, with 3 bases separating them. Germline CDR1 is KGHSH and CDR2 is LQKENI. The part of the CDR3 DNA that was read is TGTGCCAGCTCACCTCTCTCCTACGAG. This translates into CASSPLSYE. The full CDR3 sequence reads CASSPLSYEQYF.

A remark on this clone: The read finishes 3 residues shy of the CDR3 end, and the germline J gene is used to complete it. The V gene is TRBV7-2, the J gene TRBJ2-3, with a tentative D call TRBD1 (5 bases). CDR1 is SGHTA, CDR2 FQGNSA, per germline. The V and J ends lost 5 bases and 2 bases respectively, with 14 bases between them. CDR3 length: 15 residues. The sequenced part of the CDR3 DNA is TGTGCCAGCAGCCCTTGGGCAGGGTCCACAGATACG. As protein: CASSPWAGSTDT. The CDR3, in full, reads CASSPWAGSTDTQYF. The variable domain in full, completed from reference TRBV7-2 and TRBJ2-3, reads GAGVSQSPSNKVTEKGKDVELRCDPISGHTALYWYRQSLGQGLEFLIYFQGNSAPDKSGLPSDRFSAERTGGSVSTLTIQRTQQEDSAVYLCASSPWAGSTDTQYFGPGTRLTVL.

About this clone itself: The CDR3 end lies 3 residues beyond the end of the read and is filled in from the germline J gene. This chain links TRBV2 with TRBJ1-2; TRBD1 aligns across 11 bases. In germline, CDR1 is SNHLY, CDR2 FYNNEI. The CDR3 has 13 residues. After removal of 6 bases from V and 6 bases from J, the junction contained 3 bases not matched to a gene. Here the CDR3 reads CASRGTGGDGYTF. The DNA read from the CDR3 is TGTGCCAGCAGGGGGACAGGGGGAGATGGC.

Incomplete CDR3 DNA: TGTGCCAGCAGTGAAGGGACGGCTAGCCTGGATGAG. Translated: CASSEGTASLDE. Given in full, the CDR3 is CASSEGTASLDEQFF. The gene calls are TRBV6-1 and TRBJ2-1; possibly TRBD2 for D (5 bases). The read ends 3 residues early relative to the CDR3; the germline J gene fills the gap. The V gene's germline CDR1 is MNHNS and CDR2 SASEGT. The CDR3 sequence is 15 residues long. The germline V and J ends were trimmed by 1 base and 8 bases, with 15 bases remaining between them.

Points on this clone: The CDR3 end is not reached by the read, which stops 3 residues before it; the germline J gene fills it in. The chain recombines TRBV7-9 with TRBJ2-7; 7 bases are shared with TRBD2. The CDR3 loop spans 11 amino acids. The ends lost 5 bases at V and 6 bases at J; junction bases unmatched: 1. CDR1 is SEHNR and CDR2 is FQNEAQ in the germline V gene (reference sequence). The CDR3 is CASSPGGEQYF. The sequenced part of the CDR3 DNA is TGTGCCAGCAGCCCGGGGGGCGAG. Together with reference TRBV7-9 and TRBJ2-7, the CDR3 gives the full variable domain: DTGVSQNPRHKITKRGQNVTFRCDPISEHNRLYWYRQTLGQGPEFLTYFQNEAQLEKSRLLSDRFSAERPKGSFSTLEIQRTEQGDSAMYLCASSPGGEQYFGPGTRLTVT.

Points on this clone: The missing CDR3 end, 3 residues past where the read stops, is filled in from the germline J gene. The chain has TRBV27 and TRBJ2-1; weak D call: TRBD2 (5 bases). V was cut by 6 bases and J by 0 bases, with 15 bases left in between. Germline V gene data show CDR1 as MNHEY and CDR2 as SMNVEV (reference sequence). The CDR3 contains 16 residues. CDR3 loop: CASSRLTPNSYNEQFF. CDR3 DNA (partial): TGTGCCAGCAGCCGACTAACCCCCAACTCCTACAATGAG.

Concerning this clone: The read gets to within 3 residues of the CDR3 end, and the germline J gene fills in the rest. The J gene is TRBJ1-5, the V gene TRBV6-1; TRBD1 agrees at 7 bases. Looked up from germline, CDR1 is MNHNS and CDR2 is SASEGT. The CDR3 covers 14 residues. V lost 3 bases, J lost 3 bases, and 2 bases stayed unmatched. CDR3 bases read: TGTGCCAGCAGTGAGGGACAGCTCAATCAGCCC. The encoded protein is CASSEGQLNQP. Given in full, the CDR3 is CASSEGQLNQPQHF.

Details on this clone: The sequenced fragment ends 3 residues before the CDR3 boundary, so the rest is inferred from the germline J gene. The sample contains more than one DNA sequence encoding this CDR3. The rearrangement links TRBV20-1 to TRBJ1-5; no clear D gene. In germline, CDR1 is DFQATT, CDR2 SNEGSKA (reference sequence). V lost 3 bases, J lost 0 bases, and 12 bases lay in between. The CDR3 is 15 residues long. The CDR3 protein is CSARGSGNSNQPQHF. CDR3 DNA (partial): TGCAGTGCTAGGGGCAGCGGTAATAGCAATCAGCCC.

With regard to this clone: The CDR3 goes on 3 residues after the read ends, and that part is filled in from the germline J gene. V and J are TRBV18 and TRBJ1-4, with TRBD1 as a possible D gene (5 bases). This CDR3 region has 14 residues. Per the germline V gene, CDR1 is KGHSH and CDR2 is LQKENI. V lost 5 bases to trimming and J lost 4 bases, with 11 bases between them. Here the CDR3 reads CASSTAGINEKLFF. The CDR3 DNA, read in part, is TGTGCCAGCTCAACTGCAGGGATTAATGAAAAA.

Comment on this clone: The read stops 3 residues short of the end of the CDR3; the missing end is completed from the germline J gene. V gene TRBV7-9 combines with J gene TRBJ2-2; D may be TRBD1 (6 bases). Trimming cost V 8 bases and J 3 bases, with 16 bases left between them. Germline CDR1 is SEHNR and CDR2 is FQNEAQ (reference sequence). The CDR3 loop spans 15 amino acids. The sequenced part of the CDR3 DNA is TGTGCCAGCGACCTTCAGGGGTCCCACACCGGGGAG. Encoded protein: CASDLQGSHTGE. The entire CDR3 protein is CASDLQGSHTGELFF.

Points on this clone: Read sequence stops 3 residues before the CDR3 end, and the germline J gene provides the missing end. V usage is TRBV20-1 and J usage is TRBJ1-2; TRBD1 aligns across 8 bases. The length of the CDR3 is 13 residues. The germline V gene encodes CDR1 DFQATT and CDR2 SNEGSKA (reference sequence). V was pared by 7 bases and J by 7 bases, with 11 bases of the junction left unmatched. CDR3 amino acids: CSGSGAGGFGYTF. The DNA read from the CDR3 is TGCAGTGGCTCCGGGGCAGGGGGCTTTGGC.

Notes on this clone: The CDR3 goes on 3 residues after the read ends, and that part is filled in from the germline J gene. This rearrangement joins TRBV7-3 to TRBJ1-6; D is unresolved. V was pared by 1 base and J by 9 bases, with 13 bases between. The CDR3 runs 15 residues. From germline, CDR1 is SGHTA and CDR2 FQGTGA. CDR3 DNA (partial): TGTGCCAGCAGCTTAAATAGGGCGGGTCCTTCACCC. Translation: CASSLNRAGPSP. The CDR3 in its entirety is CASSLNRAGPSPLHF. Supplemented by reference TRBV7-3 and TRBJ1-6, the full variable domain reads GAGVSQTPSNKVTEKGKYVELRCDPISGHTALYWYRQSLGQGPEFLIYFQGTGAADDSGLPNDRFFAVRPEGSVSTLKIQRTERGDSAVYLCASSLNRAGPSPLHFGNGTRLTVT.

Turning to this clone: The missing CDR3 end, 3 residues past where the read stops, is filled in from the germline J gene. The chain has TRBV5-1 and TRBJ2-1, with TRBD2 matching 7 bases. CDR1 and CDR2 (germline): SGHRS, YFSETQ. The CDR3 covers 17 residues. V lost 3 bases and J lost 5; bases outside the gene matches: 14. The CDR3 spells CASSSSSVSGVNNEQFF. The CDR3 DNA, read in part, is TGCGCCAGCAGCTCCTCTTCCGTGAGCGGGGTAAACAATGAG.

As regards this clone: Coverage ceases 3 residues before the CDR3 finishes, and the germline J gene fills in the end. The chain has TRBV20-1 and TRBJ1-1; tentatively, D is TRBD1 (5 bases). The V end lost 1 base, the J end lost 2 bases, and 11 bases lay between the germline ends. This CDR3 region has 14 residues. Germline assignment: CDR1 DFQATT and CDR2 SNEGSKA (reference sequence). The sequenced CDR3 bases are TGCAGTGCTAGAGTTGGAGGGGCAAACACTGAA. Translating it yields CSARVGGANTE. The entire CDR3 reads CSARVGGANTEAFF.

Points on this clone: The DNA ends 3 residues before the CDR3 does, and the rest of the CDR3 is filled in from the germline J gene. V and J are TRBV5-4 and TRBJ1-1; D perhaps matches TRBD1 (6 bases). V lost 4 bases to trimming and J lost 3 bases, with 16 bases between them. The CDR3 totals 15 residues. Germline V lookup: CDR1 SGHNT, CDR2 YYREEE (reference sequence). The CDR3 loop reads CASSHQGLTYTEAFF. Partial CDR3 DNA: TGTGCCAGCAGCCACCAGGGGTTAACGTACACTGAA.

Remarks on this clone: The read comes to an end 3 residues before the CDR3 does, leaving the germline J gene to fill in the end. V and J are TRBV7-8 and TRBJ1-1; TRBD1 might be the D (6 bases). V lost 5 bases, J lost 4 bases, and 17 bases lay in between. CDR1 is SGHVS, CDR2 FQNEAQ, per germline. The CDR3 is 15 amino acids. The sequenced part of the CDR3 DNA is TGTGCCAGCAGCATAACTGGGGGGGCTGTCACTGAA. The encoded protein is CASSITGGAVTE. The complete CDR3 sequence is CASSITGGAVTEAFF.

In the case of this clone: The CDR3 extends 3 residues past the end of the read, so its final part is completed from the germline J gene. The chain is built from TRBV20-1 and TRBJ1-5, with D possibly being TRBD1 (6 bases). Germline assignment: CDR1 DFQATT and CDR2 SNEGSKA (reference sequence). This CDR3 has 15 residues. Trimming shortened V by 1 base and J by 5 bases, and 15 bases separated the two germline ends. This chain's CDR3 is CSARVGGGRDQPQHF. Incomplete CDR3 DNA: TGCAGTGCTAGAGTTGGGGGGGGGCGCGATCAGCCC.

Note on this clone: The read stops 3 residues short of the end of the CDR3; the missing end is completed from the germline J gene. V gene TRBV5-4 combines with J gene TRBJ2-3; D not resolved. The CDR3 is 13 residues long. V was trimmed by 0 bases and J by 6 bases, leaving 8 bases between them. The germline CDR1 and CDR2 sequences are SGHNT and YYREEE (reference sequence). Incomplete CDR3 DNA: TGTGCCAGCAGCTTGGCTCAGGTTGATACG. Translation gives CASSLAQVDT. The full CDR3 protein is CASSLAQVDTQYF. The full variable domain, rest sourced from reference TRBV5-4 and TRBJ2-3, is ETGVTQSPTHLIKTRGQQVTLRCSSQSGHNTVSWYQQALGQGPQFIFQYYREEENGRGNFPPRFSGLQFPNYSSELNVNALELDDSALYLCASSLAQVDTQYFGPGTRLTVL.

Turning to this clone: The read halts 3 residues ahead of the CDR3 end, with the missing end drawn from the germline J gene. V usage is TRBV12-3 or TRBV12-4 and J usage is TRBJ2-1; the D gene is possibly TRBD2 (6 bases). The CDR3 has 15 amino acids. V was pared by 6 bases and J by 0 bases, with 12 bases between. The CDR3 loop is CASSKRVASYNEQFF. CDR3 DNA, as far as it was read: TGTGCCAGCAGCAAGCGGGTCGCCTCCTACAATGAG.

As to this clone: The CDR3 is cut off 3 residues early in the read; its end comes from the germline J gene. The chain recombines TRBV11-2 with TRBJ1-2; D is possibly TRBD1 (6 bases). Germline V lookup: CDR1 SGHAT, CDR2 FQNNGV. The V gene lost 0 bases and the J gene lost 4 bases, with 12 bases spanning the gap. The CDR3 totals 15 residues. Here the CDR3 reads CASSLEGTPIYGYTF. Partial CDR3 DNA: TGTGCCAGCAGCTTAGAGGGGACACCAATCTATGGC.

Notes on this clone: Read coverage stops 3 residues before the CDR3 terminus; the germline J gene supplies the remainder. This rearrangement joins TRBV5-6 to TRBJ2-1; the match to TRBD1 covers 7 bases. The CDR3 loop spans 15 amino acids. Germline-derived CDR1 and CDR2 are SGHDT and YYEEEE. Trimming at V came to 4 bases and at J to 1 base, leaving 5 bases not matched to a gene. The covered CDR3 bases are TGTGCCAGCAGCCTGGACAGGCAGTCCTACAATGAG. This translates into CASSLDRQSYNE. The whole CDR3 reads CASSLDRQSYNEQFF.

Comment on this clone: Sequencing ends 3 residues short of the CDR3 end; the germline J gene provides the rest. V usage is TRBV11-2 and J usage is TRBJ2-7, with D perhaps matching TRBD1 (6 bases). V shed 0 bases and J shed 3 bases, with 12 bases lying between them. This CDR3 comprises 15 residues. From germline, CDR1 is SGHAT and CDR2 FQNNGV. The CDR3 bases that were read are TGTGCCAGCAGCTTAGACGGTGGGACATTCTACGAG. Translating it yields CASSLDGGTFYE. The full CDR3 protein reads CASSLDGGTFYEQYF.

About this clone: The sequenced fragment ends 3 residues before the CDR3 boundary, so the rest is inferred from the germline J gene. The chain is built from TRBV20-1 and TRBJ1-2, with a tentative D call TRBD1 (5 bases). This CDR3 is built from 16 residues. The germline V and J ends were trimmed by 1 base and 4 bases, with 19 bases remaining between them. The germline CDR1 and CDR2 sequences are DFQATT and SNEGSKA (reference sequence). The covered CDR3 bases are TGCAGTGCTAGAGCCACAATCCCCGGGGGTTTCTATGGC. It specifies CSARATIPGGFYG. Given in full, the CDR3 is CSARATIPGGFYGYTF.

The covered CDR3 bases are TGTGCCAGCAGCCAAGGGGCACTAGCGGGTTCCTACGAG. Protein sequence: CASSQGALAGSYE. The entire CDR3 protein is CASSQGALAGSYEQYF. The chain combines TRBV3-1 (or the pseudogene TRBV3-2) with TRBJ2-7; 9 positions match TRBD2. The observed sequence ends 3 residues before the CDR3 terminus, with the missing tail filled in from the germline J gene. The CDR3 extends over 16 amino acids. Germline values: CDR1 LGHDT, CDR2 YNNKEL (reference sequence). The V and J ends lost 1 base and 1 base, in that order; junction bases with no gene match: 5.

Of note for this clone: The read finishes 3 residues shy of the CDR3 end, and the germline J gene is used to complete it. The rearrangement uses TRBV20-1 and TRBJ2-5; 13 bases match TRBD2. Unmatched junction bases numbered 5, after V lost 5 bases and J lost 5 bases. There are 14 residues in the CDR3. Looked up from germline, CDR1 is DFQATT and CDR2 is SNEGSKA (reference sequence). CDR3 region: CSARLTSGGETQYF. The part of the CDR3 DNA that was read is TGCAGTGCTCGATTGACTAGCGGGGGGGAGACC.

Concerning this clone: The CDR3 end falls 3 residues outside the read, so it is completed with the germline J gene. The V call is TRBV10-3, the J call TRBJ2-7, with TRBD2 matching over 8 bases. Germline CDR1 ENHRY, CDR2 SYGVKD. J gave up 0 bases and V 5 bases, and 3 bases lay outside the gene matches. CDR3 length equals 14 residues. The CDR3 is CAISQGTSSYEQYF. CDR3 bases read: TGTGCCATCAGTCAGGGGACTAGCTCCTACGAG.

Notes on this clone: The read ends 3 residues early relative to the CDR3; the germline J gene fills the gap. The rearrangement uses TRBV5-4 and TRBJ2-5, with 7 bases fitting TRBD1. Germline loops: CDR1 SGHNT, CDR2 YYREEE (reference sequence). The CDR3 is made up of 13 amino acids. V lost 4 bases to trimming and J lost 4 bases; unmatched junction nucleotides: 4. CDR3 DNA (partial): TGTGCCAGCAGCCACAGGGGTGGAGAGACC. It yields the protein CASSHRGGET. The entire CDR3 is CASSHRGGETQYF.

The DNA read from the CDR3 is TGTGCCAGCAGCTCCACAGGGGAAGATACG. Protein: CASSSTGEDT. In full, the CDR3 is CASSSTGEDTQYF. The chain has TRBV5-6 and TRBJ2-3, with 7 positions matching TRBD1. The sequenced fragment ends 3 residues before the CDR3 boundary, so the rest is inferred from the germline J gene. CDR1 and CDR2 (germline): SGHDT, YYEEEE. The V and J ends lost 3 bases and 5 bases, in that order; junction bases with no gene match: 3. This CDR3 contains 13 residues.